This T cell receptor (beta chain) was found in a study of T cells in Graves' hyperthyroidism and ophthalmopathy. Amplification targeted TCR beta CDR3 regions from RNA transcripts. Researchers ran a first-round RT-PCR on the TCR CDR3 using the HTBI primer set. Using its own MiXCR run on the multiplex PCR reads, TCRdb lists one record per CDR3 protein. The top ten clones hold 25% to 30% of a sample with 220,000 or so distinct CDR3 sequences, around 15% of them seen once. Study results and limitations: Prediction of ophthalmopathy progression came a median around 6.5 months pre-onset. Blood also contained most expanded thyroid clonotypes above 0.001.

There are 14 residues in the CDR3. Unmatched junction bases numbered 6, after V lost 5 bases and J lost 7 bases. Germline CDR1 and CDR2: DFQATT and SNEGSKA (reference sequence). In this sample, this clonotype turned up many times. The antigen remains undetermined. The chain has TRBV20-1 and TRBJ2-1; TRBD1 matches 12 bases. The origin of this receptor is a woman aged 18-29 years with Graves' ophthalmopathy. Specimen: blood. This CDR3 is CSALRDRGQNEQFF. The CDR3 DNA reads TGCAGTGCTCTCCGGGACAGGGGGCAAAATGAGCAGTTCTTC.